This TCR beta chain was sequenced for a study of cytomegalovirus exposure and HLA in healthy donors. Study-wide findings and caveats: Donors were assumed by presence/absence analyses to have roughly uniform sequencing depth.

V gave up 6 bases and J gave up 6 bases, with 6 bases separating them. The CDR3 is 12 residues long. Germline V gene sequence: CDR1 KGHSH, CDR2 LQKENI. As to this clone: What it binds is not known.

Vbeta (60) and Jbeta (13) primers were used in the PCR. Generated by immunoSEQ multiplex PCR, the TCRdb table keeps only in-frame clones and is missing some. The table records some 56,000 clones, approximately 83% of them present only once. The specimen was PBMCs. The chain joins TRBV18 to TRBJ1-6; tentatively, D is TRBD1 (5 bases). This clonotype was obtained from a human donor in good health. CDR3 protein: CASSDSNSPLHF. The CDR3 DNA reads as TGTGCCAGCTCCGACAGTAATTCACCCCTCCACTTT.